The next 24 T cell receptor beta chains were all read from a single sample in a study of metastatic and nonmetastatic thyroid tumors. No treatment had been given to any patient before thyroid surgery. TCRdb re-called clones via MiXCR from the PCR reads. The sample yields tens of thousands of clones, roughly a quarter seen once. The sample taken for sequencing was blood. The receptors were sampled from a female donor with papillary thyroid cancer or a benign thyroid nodule (not recorded which). Some clones in this sample may be carry-over from other donors' samples.

In this sample, this clone is medium-sized. This chain joins TRBV6-2 or TRBV6-3 and TRBJ2-7; tentative D call: TRBD1 (5 bases). Germline CDR1 MNHEY, CDR2 SVGEGT. The CDR3 contains 14 residues. The V end was cut by 5 bases, the J end by 0 bases, with 11 bases between. The CDR3 region has the DNA TGTGCCAGCAGTGTAACAGGCCGCTCCTACGAGCAGTACTTC. Protein product: CASSVTGRSYEQYF.

There are many counts of this clone. At one of its ends the junction is not consistent with the germline gene, which may arise from a read error. The chain uses TRBV7-7 and TRBJ2-1; either TRBD1 or TRBD2 may fit D (6 bases each). The CDR3 loop spans 16 amino acids. Germline V gives CDR1 SSHAT, CDR2 FNYEAQ (reference sequence). This chain's CDR3 is CASSAGAGGPLDEQFF. In DNA, the CDR3 is TGTGCTAGCAGCGCAGGGGCCGGAGGGCCCTTGGATGAGCAGTTCTTC.

This clone came up once. Germline and junction disagree at one end, which may indicate a read error. This sequence joins TRBV5-6 and TRBJ2-7; 10 positions match TRBD2. Germline CDR1 and CDR2: SGHDT and YYEEEE. There are 17 residues in the CDR3. The CDR3 reads CAISLSLAGVSSYEQYF. The DNA of the CDR3 is TGTGCCATCAGCTTGAGCCTAGCGGGGGTAAGCTCCTACGAGCAGTACTTC.

This clone showed up just a few times. The chain combines TRBV6-1 with TRBJ2-1; 8 bases match TRBD2. The V gene's germline CDR1 is MNHNS and CDR2 SASEGT. J lost 2 bases, V lost 6 bases, and 6 bases had no gene match. CDR3 length equals 15 residues. CDR3 DNA: TGTGCCAGCAGAGGCCTAGCGGGTGCCTACAATGAGCAGTTCTTC. Translated, it gives CASRGLAGAYNEQFF.

This clone has ten or more counts. CDR3 coding DNA: TGTGCCAGCAGTCCTCAAAGCGGGAGCTCCTACAATGAGCAGTTCTTC. This gives the protein CASSPQSGSSYNEQFF. The chain is built from TRBV9 and TRBJ2-1; 8 nucleotides line up with TRBD2. Germline lookup yields CDR1 SGDLS and CDR2 YYNGEE. The V segment lost 5 bases and the J segment 0 bases; nucleotides outside the gene matches: 7. The length of the CDR3 is 16 residues. Combining the CDR3 with reference TRBV9 and TRBJ2-1 gives the whole variable domain DSGVTQTPKHLITATGQRVTLRCSPRSGDLSVYWYQQSLDQGLQFLIQYYNGEERAKGNILERFSAQQFPDLHSELNLSSLELGDSALYFCASSPQSGSSYNEQFFGPGTRLTVL.

This clone was counted at least ten times. The same CDR3 can be traced to other DNA sequences in this sample. This chain joins TRBV9 and TRBJ2-4; D perhaps matches TRBD2 (5 bases). CDR3 length: 15 amino acids. Trimming took 0 bases from V and 6 from J, leaving 13 bases between them. Germline V gives CDR1 SGDLS, CDR2 YYNGEE. CDR3 amino acids: CASSVGRKAGNIQYF. The CDR3 DNA sequence: TGTGCCAGCAGCGTAGGGCGTAAGGCGGGAAACATTCAGTACTTC. Filled out from reference TRBV9 and TRBJ2-4, the complete variable domain reads DSGVTQTPKHLITATGQRVTLRCSPRSGDLSVYWYQQSLDQGLQFLIQYYNGEERAKGNILERFSAQQFPDLHSELNLSSLELGDSALYFCASSVGRKAGNIQYFGAGTRLSVL.

The table lists this clone with a count of one. A clone one base away is much larger, so this may be a read error. The CDR3 ends on some other residue instead of the conserved phenylalanine or tryptophan, so this is likely a read error. The gene calls are TRBV20-1 and TRBJ1-4, with TRBD1 identical over 9 bases. The germline V gene has CDR1 DFQATT and CDR2 SNEGSKA (reference sequence). After removal of 5 bases from V and 7 bases from J, the junction contained 8 bases not matched to a gene. This CDR3 spans 14 amino acids. CDR3 region: CSAGSRDRVEKLFS. The CDR3 DNA reads as TGCAGTGCTGGTTCCCGGGACAGGGTTGAAAAACTGTTTTCT.

This chain links TRBV20-1 with TRBJ2-7, with 13 bases aligning to TRBD2. Germline V gene data show CDR1 as DFQATT and CDR2 as SNEGSKA (reference sequence). This CDR3 is built from 21 residues. Trimming removed 1 base from V and 5 bases from J; junction bases left unmatched: 23. CDR3: CSARGLQTRTSGSLVVDEQYF. CDR3 coding DNA: TGCAGTGCTAGAGGTTTACAAACTAGGACTAGCGGGAGCCTCGTCGTCGACGAGCAGTACTTC.

This clone was seen ten or more times. At one boundary the junction diverges from the germline segment, which might be a read error. The V and J genes are TRBV20-1 and TRBJ1-1, with D possibly TRBD1 on 5 matching bases. This CDR3 has 14 residues. Germline values: CDR1 DFQATT, CDR2 SNEGSKA (reference sequence). CDR3 region: CSARDGGGGTEAFF. For the CDR3, the DNA is TGCAGTGCCAGAGATGGGGGAGGAGGCACTGAAGCTTTCTTT.

The V call is TRBV9, the J call TRBJ2-7, with D possibly matching TRBD1 (6 bases). The germline V and J ends were trimmed by 0 bases and 5 bases, with 15 bases remaining between them. Germline V gene lookup returns CDR1 SGDLS and CDR2 YYNGEE. The CDR3 has 15 amino acids. CDR3 protein: CASSVDGLRTDEQYF. The CDR3 DNA reads TGTGCCAGCAGCGTAGATGGGCTGAGGACAGACGAGCAGTACTTC.

This clone has a count of ten or more. V gene TRBV7-2 combines with J gene TRBJ2-7; D is unresolved. The CDR3 has 15 amino acids. The V end lost 2 bases, the J end lost 1 base, and 12 bases lay between the germline ends. Germline CDR1 reads SGHTA; CDR2 reads FQGNSA. The CDR3 loop reads CASSLSQAVSYEQYF. The CDR3 DNA reads as TGTGCCAGCAGCTTATCCCAGGCGGTGTCCTACGAGCAGTACTTC.

This clone was recorded many times. V and J are TRBV4-3 and TRBJ1-5; D gene uncertain. Trimming shortened V by 2 bases and J by 9 bases, and 8 bases separated the two germline ends. CDR1 and CDR2 from the germline V gene are LGHNA and YSLEER. The CDR3 has 12 residues. The CDR3 is CASSQPIGPQHF. The CDR3 nucleotides read TGCGCCAGCAGCCAACCCATCGGGCCCCAGCATTTT.

This clone was observed many times. The chain is built from TRBV7-9 and TRBJ1-3; D is possibly TRBD1 (6 bases). There are 15 residues in the CDR3. V lost 5 bases and J 4 bases, leaving 15 bases between the germline ends. Germline values: CDR1 SEHNR, CDR2 FQNEAQ (reference sequence). DNA of the CDR3: TGTGCCAGCAGCCCTCGTTGGGGGCCCGGAAACACCATATATTTT. Amino acid sequence: CASSPRWGPGNTIYF.

This clone was detected many times. V usage is TRBV12-3 or TRBV12-4 and J usage is TRBJ2-5, with D tentatively TRBD2 (6 bases). V was shortened by 7 bases and J by 5 bases, with 8 bases between the two germline ends. The CDR3 loop spans 11 amino acids. The CDR3 loop reads CASTRGETQYF. DNA of the CDR3: TGTGCCAGCACCCGGGGGGAGACCCAGTACTTC.

In its sample, this clone was seen many times. This sequence joins TRBV5-6 and TRBJ1-2; D is unclear. The V gene's germline CDR1 is SGHDT and CDR2 YYEEEE. Between the trimmed V and J ends, which lost 1 base and 5 bases, there was a span of 6 bases. The CDR3 covers 12 residues. The CDR3 sequence: CASSLPLYGYTF. The CDR3 DNA is TGTGCCAGCAGCTTGCCACTATATGGCTACACCTTC.

This clone was seen repeatedly, ten times or more. The V gene is TRBV10-3, the J gene TRBJ1-2; 9 bases match TRBD1. The length of the CDR3 is 17 residues. J was trimmed by 2 bases and V by 5 bases; bases with no gene match: 12. CDR1 ENHRY and CDR2 SYGVKD come from the germline V gene. For the CDR3, the DNA is TGTGCCATCAGTAGTCCCGGGACAGGGTTCTCAAACTATGGCTACACCTTC. Translating it yields CAISSPGTGFSNYGYTF.

This sequence joins TRBV14 and TRBJ1-4; D gene unclear. The CDR3 is 13 amino acids. The V end lost 0 bases, the J end lost 8 bases, and 7 bases lay between the germline ends. Germline V gives CDR1 SGHDN, CDR2 FVKESK. DNA for the CDR3: TGTGCCAGCAGCCAAGACACGGAGGAAAAACTGTTTTTT. It yields the protein CASSQDTEEKLFF.

Many counts were recorded for this clone. The chain joins TRBV4-2 to TRBJ2-1, with TRBD2 identical over 9 bases. In germline, CDR1 is LGHNA, CDR2 YNFKEQ. The CDR3 has 17 residues. V was pared by 4 bases and J by 6 bases, with 13 bases of the junction left unmatched. CDR3 residues: CASSRGISGRMGNEQFF. The DNA for the CDR3 is TGTGCCAGCAGCCGGGGGATAAGCGGGAGGATGGGCAATGAGCAGTTCTTC.

This clone was detected many times. J is TRBJ2-2 and V is TRBV18; 10 nucleotides agree with TRBD2. The CDR3 runs 17 residues. The germline gives CDR1 KGHSH, CDR2 LQKENI. V shed 3 bases, J shed 0 bases, and the junction held 4 bases outside the gene matches. In DNA, the CDR3 is TGTGCCAGCTCACCCTCTAGCGGGAGAACGAACACCGGGGAGCTGTTTTTT. Residues: CASSPSSGRTNTGELFF.

V and J are TRBV30 and TRBJ1-2; 8 positions agree with TRBD1. Trimming cost V 4 bases and J 1 base; bases outside gene matches: 5. This CDR3 is 14 amino acids long. The germline V gene has CDR1 GTSNPN and CDR2 SVGIG (reference sequence). DNA of the CDR3: TGTGCCTGGAAACGGACAGGGCGTAACTATGGCTACACCTTC. It specifies CAWKRTGRNYGYTF.

The chain links TRBV6-1 to TRBJ2-2; no definite D call. V was clipped by 1 base and J by 14 bases, with 17 bases between them. Germline V lookup: CDR1 MNHNS, CDR2 SASEGT. CDR3 length: 14 residues. CDR3 nucleotide sequence: TGTGCCAGCAGTGAAGTCCTAGACACCGGGTATCTGTTTTTT. Amino acid sequence: CASSEVLDTGYLFF.

The chain couples TRBV7-3 to TRBJ2-1; the D is unclear. Deletions cut 1 base from V and 0 bases from J, with 7 bases between. The CDR3 runs to 15 residues. Germline assignment: CDR1 SGHTA and CDR2 FQGTGA. CDR3 sequence (DNA): TGTGCCAGCAGCTTAATACCTACCTCCTACAATGAGCAGTTCTTC. Translated: CASSLIPTSYNEQFF.

By sample share, this clone is medium-sized. The chain recombines TRBV6-1 with TRBJ2-2; D remains unclear. V gave up 5 bases and J gave up 3 bases, with 7 bases separating them. In germline, CDR1 is MNHNS, CDR2 SASEGT. The CDR3 totals 13 residues. CDR3 amino acids: CASSWAYTGELFF. In DNA form, the CDR3 reads TGTGCCAGCAGTTGGGCGTACACCGGGGAGCTGTTTTTT.

At least ten counts were recorded for this clone. V usage is TRBV7-7 and J usage is TRBJ2-1; 11 bases agree with TRBD2. In germline, CDR1 is SSHAT, CDR2 FNYEAQ (reference sequence). The CDR3 has 19 residues. V was pared by 8 bases and J by 2 bases, with 17 bases of the junction left unmatched. The CDR3 DNA reads as TGTGCCAGCGGACATGACATGGTTAGCGGGAGGGCCCCCTACAATGAGCAGTTCTTC. Translation gives CASGHDMVSGRAPYNEQFF.